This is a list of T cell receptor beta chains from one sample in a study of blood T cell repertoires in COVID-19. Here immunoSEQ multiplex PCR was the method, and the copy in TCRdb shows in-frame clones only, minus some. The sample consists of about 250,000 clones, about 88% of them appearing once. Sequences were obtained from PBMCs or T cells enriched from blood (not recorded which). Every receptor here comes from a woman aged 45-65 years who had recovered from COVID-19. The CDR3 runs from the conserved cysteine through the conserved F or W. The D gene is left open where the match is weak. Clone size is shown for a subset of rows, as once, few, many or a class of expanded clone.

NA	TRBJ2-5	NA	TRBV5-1	CASSLPRVSATGGQETQYF	TGCGCCAGCAGCTTACCCCGGGTTAGCGCCACCGGGGGCCAAGAGACCCAGTACTTC
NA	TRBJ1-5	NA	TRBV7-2	CASSYSVSSNQPQHF	TGTGCCAGCAGCTATAGCGTGTCCTCCAATCAGCCCCAGCATTTT
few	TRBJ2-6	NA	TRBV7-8	CASSLLTFSRRRQVSGANVLTF	TGTGCCAGCAGCTTATTGACCTTTTCTAGAAGGCGCCAAGTCTCTGGGGCCAACGTCCTGACTTTC
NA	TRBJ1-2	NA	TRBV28	CASRPVGRVGGYTF	TGTGCCAGCAGACCCGTTGGCAGGGTAGGCGGCTACACCTTC
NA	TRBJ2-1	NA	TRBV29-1	CSVEEERISYNEQFF	TGCAGCGTTGAAGAGGAGCGGATCTCCTACAATGAGCAGTTCTTC
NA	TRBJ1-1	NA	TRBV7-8	CASSLVGQLNTEAFF	TGTGCCAGCAGCTTAGTCGGACAGCTGAACACTGAAGCTTTCTTT
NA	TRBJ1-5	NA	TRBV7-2	CASSLRSGSNQPQHF	TGTGCCAGCAGCCTGCGGAGTGGTTCGAATCAGCCCCAGCATTTT
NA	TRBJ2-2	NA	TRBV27	CASSRDINTGELFF	TGTGCCAGCAGCCGGGACATTAACACCGGGGAGCTGTTTTTT
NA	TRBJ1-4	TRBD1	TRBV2	CASSATGGREKLFF	TGTGCCAGCAGTGCAACAGGGGGCCGGGAAAAACTGTTTTTT
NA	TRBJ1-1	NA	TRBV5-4	CASSRNRDRDTEAFF	TGTGCCAGCAGCCGTAACAGGGACCGAGACACTGAAGCTTTCTTT
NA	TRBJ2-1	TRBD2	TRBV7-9	CASSSSGRAWNEQFF	TGTGCCAGCAGCTCCAGCGGGAGGGCCTGGAATGAGCAGTTCTTC
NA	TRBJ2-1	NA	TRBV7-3	CASSPTSSSSYNEQFF	TGTGCCAGCAGTCCCACTAGCTCAAGCTCCTACAATGAGCAGTTCTTC
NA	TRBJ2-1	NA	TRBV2	CASSLDNEQFF	TGTGCCAGCAGTTTAGACAATGAGCAGTTCTTC
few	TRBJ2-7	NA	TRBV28	CASSSTNSYEQYF	TGTGCCAGCAGTTCCACCAACAGTTACGAGCAGTACTTC
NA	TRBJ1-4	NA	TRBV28	CASSFQGVTNEKLFF	TGTGCCAGCAGTTTTCAGGGCGTGACTAATGAAAAACTGTTTTTT
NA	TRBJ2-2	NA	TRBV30	CAWRDGGAGELFF	TGTGCCTGGAGGGATGGTGGAGCCGGGGAGCTGTTTTTT
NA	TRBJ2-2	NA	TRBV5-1	CASSQDSIPPGELFF	TGCGCCAGCAGCCAAGACAGCATCCCCCCCGGGGAGCTGTTTTTT
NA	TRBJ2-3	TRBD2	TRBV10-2	CASSALAGSTDTQYF	TGCGCCAGCAGCGCGTTAGCGGGGAGCACAGATACGCAGTATTTT
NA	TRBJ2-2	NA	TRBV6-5	CATPLSGNTGELFF	TGTGCCACCCCTTTAAGCGGGAACACCGGGGAGCTGTTTTTT
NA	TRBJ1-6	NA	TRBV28	CASSFSGEGSPLHF	TGTGCCAGCAGTTTCTCAGGGGAGGGTTCACCCCTCCACTTT
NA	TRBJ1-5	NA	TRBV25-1	CASLRVSNQPQHF	TGTGCCAGCCTGCGGGTGAGCAATCAGCCCCAGCATTTT
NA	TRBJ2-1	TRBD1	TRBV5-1	CARDREVQFF	TGCGCCAGGGACAGGGAGGTGCAGTTCTTC
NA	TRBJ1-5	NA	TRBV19	CASSPGTYQPQHF	TGTGCCAGTAGTCCCGGGACATATCAGCCCCAGCATTTT
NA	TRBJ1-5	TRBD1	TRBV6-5	CASSPGQGNQPQHF	TGTGCCAGCAGTCCTGGACAGGGCAATCAGCCCCAGCATTTT
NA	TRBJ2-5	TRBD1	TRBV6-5	CASSYQAGGAETQYF	TGTGCCAGCAGTTATCAGGCAGGGGGCGCGGAGACCCAGTACTTC
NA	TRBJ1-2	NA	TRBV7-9	CASSLGAFLGYTF	TGTGCCAGCAGCTTAGGGGCCTTTCTTGGCTACACCTTC
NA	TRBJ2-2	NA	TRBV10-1	CASTSGTGELFF	TGCGCCAGCACCTCGGGCACCGGGGAGCTGTTTTTT
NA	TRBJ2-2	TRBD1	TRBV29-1	CSVATGGNTGELFF	TGCAGCGTCGCAACAGGGGGAAACACCGGGGAGCTGTTTTTT
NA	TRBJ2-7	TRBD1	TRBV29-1	CSASGTASYEQYF	TGCAGCGCCTCCGGGACAGCCTCCTACGAGCAGTACTTC
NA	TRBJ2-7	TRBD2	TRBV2	CASSVGAGASYEQYF	TGTGCCAGCAGTGTAGGGGCGGGAGCGTCCTACGAGCAGTACTTC